Listed here are 7 T cell receptor beta chains from one sample, sequenced in a study of CD8 T cells in Susac syndrome. After extraction with the RNeasy kit, about 0.45 to 1 ug of the RNA was reverse transcribed using random hexamers. Each CDR3 protein gets one entry after TCRdb re-called the immunoSEQ multiplex PCR reads with MiXCR. The table shows 200,000 to 300,000 distinct CDR3 sequences, with over 85% occurring only once. The sequencing input was CD4+ T cells from PBMCs. These receptors were collected from a human donor with multiple sclerosis.

The gene calls are TRBV7-6 and TRBJ2-7; 8 bases agree with TRBD2. V shed 5 bases and J 6 bases; nucleotides not matched to a gene: 9. The CDR3 sequence is 14 residues long. In germline, CDR1 is SGHVS, CDR2 FNYEAQ. This CDR3 is CASSRTGRAPEQYF. The CDR3 DNA sequence: TGTGCCAGCAGCCGGACCGGGAGGGCCCCCGAGCAGTACTTC.

The chain has TRBV5-6 and TRBJ2-3; D unclear. V was clipped by 2 bases and J by 14 bases, with 12 bases between them. This CDR3 contains 11 residues. Per germline, CDR1 SGHDT and CDR2 YYEEEE. The CDR3 is CASSLASLTYF. CDR3 nucleotide sequence: TGTGCCAGCAGCTTAGCGTCCCTTACGTATTTT.

The gene calls are TRBV5-1 and TRBJ1-1, with D perhaps matching TRBD1 (5 bases). V was trimmed by 9 bases and J by 0 bases, leaving 12 bases between them. The CDR3 is made up of 13 amino acids. Germline V gives CDR1 SGHRS, CDR2 YFSETQ. This chain's CDR3 is CANVDSMNTEAFF. CDR3 sequence (DNA): TGCGCCAACGTCGACAGCATGAACACTGAAGCTTTCTTT.

This clonotype is a singleton in its sample. The rearrangement links TRBV24-1 to TRBJ1-5, with 11 bases fitting TRBD1. Germline lookup yields CDR1 KGHDR and CDR2 SFDVKD. This CDR3 has 15 amino acids. The V and J ends lost 3 bases and 6 bases, in that order; junction bases with no gene match: 3. The CDR3 spells CATSDPGQGVQPQHF. The CDR3 DNA reads TGTGCCACCAGTGATCCGGGACAGGGGGTTCAGCCCCAGCATTTT.

The chain carries TRBV6-1 and TRBJ2-5; the D is unclear. Per germline, CDR1 MNHNS and CDR2 SASEGT. The germline V and J ends were trimmed by 0 bases and 4 bases, with 9 bases remaining between them. CDR3 length equals 14 residues. This CDR3 is CASSEAPVGETQYF. The DNA of the CDR3 is TGTGCCAGCAGTGAAGCGCCGGTAGGAGAGACCCAGTACTTC.

The V call is TRBV20-1, the J call TRBJ2-3; 7 bases match TRBD2. Germline CDR1 reads DFQATT; CDR2 reads SNEGSKA (reference sequence). V dropped 1 base and J dropped 2; count of bases not matched to a gene: 6. This CDR3 has 15 amino acids. Written as DNA, the CDR3 is TGCAGTGCTAGAGGCGGAGCGGGGTCCACAGATACGCAGTATTTT. Its translation: CSARGGAGSTDTQYF.

The chain has TRBV4-1 and TRBJ2-1; a possible D gene is TRBD2 (6 bases). Trimming left V 6 bases short and J 8 bases short, with 14 bases between. The CDR3 totals 13 residues. Germline CDR1 reads MGHRA; CDR2 reads YSYEKL. Written as DNA, the CDR3 is TGCGCCAGCAGGGGAAGACTAGTCGATGAGCAGTTCTTC. Protein: CASRGRLVDEQFF.